This T cell receptor beta chain was profiled in a study of cytomegalovirus exposure and HLA in healthy donors. Study in general: A prior analysis found around 110 million unique TCR beta sequences from 170 million or so T cells.

Concerning this clone itself: Its matching antigen is unknown.

The length of the CDR3 is 13 residues. Germline lookup yields CDR1 SGHNT and CDR2 YYREEE (reference sequence). Trimming removed 2 bases at V and 9 bases at J, with 12 bases between. The primer mix had 60 Vbeta and 13 Jbeta primers. Clones were read by immunoSEQ multiplex PCR, and TCRdb kept only the in-frame ones, dropping some. The sample holds roughly 250,000 clones; 80% are singletons and the top ten take more than 0.3%. Overall study results and limits: Immune exposure was documented only through CMV serostatus. In a later analysis, the majority of CMV-associated beta chains seemingly showed HLA restriction. The authors listed 150 to 200 TCR beta chains as cytomegalovirus-associated.

The sequenced sample consisted of PBMCs. The clonotype originates from a girl aged 2-10 years in good health and CMV-seronegative. J is TRBJ2-1 and V is TRBV5-4; no clear D. The CDR3 protein is CASSLMVLGEQFF. The DNA for the CDR3 is TGTGCCAGCAGCTTAATGGTGCTCGGTGAGCAGTTCTTC.